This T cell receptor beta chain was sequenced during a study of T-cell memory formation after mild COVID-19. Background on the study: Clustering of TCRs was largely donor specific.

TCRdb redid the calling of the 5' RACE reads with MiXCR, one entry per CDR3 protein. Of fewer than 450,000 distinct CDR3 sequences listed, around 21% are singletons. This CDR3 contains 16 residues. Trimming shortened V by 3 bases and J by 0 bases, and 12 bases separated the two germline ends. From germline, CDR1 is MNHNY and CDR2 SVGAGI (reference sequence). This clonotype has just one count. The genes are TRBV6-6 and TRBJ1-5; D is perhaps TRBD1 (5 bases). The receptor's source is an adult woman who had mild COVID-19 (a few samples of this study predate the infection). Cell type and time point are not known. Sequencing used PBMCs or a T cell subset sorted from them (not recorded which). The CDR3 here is CASSYTGGYSNQPQHF. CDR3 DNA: TGTGCCAGCAGTTATACCGGGGGTTATAGCAATCAGCCCCAGCATTTT.